The 7 T cell receptor beta chains below were found in one sample sequenced in a study of blood T cell repertoires in COVID-19. TCRdb's table, derived via immunoSEQ multiplex PCR, lists solely in-frame clones and lacks some. The sample includes approximately 300,000 clones, 90% of them seen just once. Sequences were obtained from PBMCs or T cells enriched from blood (not recorded which). These receptors all stem from a woman aged 25 to 39 who had been exposed to COVID-19.

This rearrangement joins TRBV6-5 to TRBJ2-3; 8 bases map to TRBD2. This CDR3 is built from 15 residues. CDR1 is MNHEY, CDR2 SVGAGI, per germline. V trimming: 4 bases; J trimming: 2 bases; junction bases outside the gene matches: 5. The CDR3 loop reads CASSFGLAYTDTQYF. DNA of the CDR3: TGTGCCAGCAGTTTTGGACTAGCCTACACAGATACGCAGTATTTT.

The CDR3 spells CAISEGGSYNSPLHF. CDR3 DNA: TGTGCCATCAGTGAAGGGGGCTCCTATAATTCACCCCTCCACTTT. This sequence joins TRBV10-3 and TRBJ1-6; D might be TRBD1 (6 bases). V lost 3 bases and J lost 0, with 6 bases in between. Germline V gene data show CDR1 as ENHRY and CDR2 as SYGVKD. The CDR3 loop spans 15 amino acids.

V is TRBV11-1 and J is TRBJ1-2; D gene uncertain. Trimming stripped 1 base from V and 2 bases from J, with 14 bases between. Germline V gene lookup returns CDR1 SGHAT and CDR2 FQDESV (reference sequence). This CDR3 is built from 16 residues. The CDR3 is CASSLGGFGTNYGYTF. The CDR3 DNA follows: TGTGCCAGCAGCTTAGGAGGATTCGGCACCAACTATGGCTACACCTTC.

This clone was picked up one time. This chain connects TRBV7-8 to TRBJ1-2, with D unclear. The CDR3 runs to 15 residues. Trimming took 3 bases from V and 2 from J, leaving 13 bases between them. Per the germline V gene, CDR1 is SGHVS and CDR2 is FQNEAQ. The CDR3 reads CASSLGPAENYGYTF. DNA of the CDR3: TGTGCCAGCAGCTTGGGCCCGGCCGAAAACTATGGCTACACCTTC.

V and J are TRBV10-3 and TRBJ1-6, with D maybe TRBD1 (6 bases). V lost 3 bases and J lost 9, with 12 bases in between. Germline V gene data show CDR1 as ENHRY and CDR2 as SYGVKD. The CDR3 has 14 residues. This CDR3 reads CAISEAGEPSPLHF. CDR3 DNA sequence: TGTGCCATCAGTGAAGCAGGGGAACCTTCACCCCTCCACTTT.

A remark on this clone: The sample has other DNA sequences that encode this CDR3 too. The CDR3 protein is CASSYSRTGGRETQYF. DNA of the CDR3: TGTGCCAGCAGTTACTCCAGGACAGGGGGACGGGAGACCCAGTACTTC. This chain joins TRBV6-5 and TRBJ2-5, with TRBD1 matching over 10 bases. The CDR3 has 16 residues. V shed 0 bases and J 5 bases; nucleotides not matched to a gene: 6. The germline CDR1 and CDR2 sequences are MNHEY and SVGAGI.

The V gene is TRBV6-1, the J gene TRBJ1-5, with D possibly matching TRBD1 (6 bases). Germline V gene lookup returns CDR1 MNHNS and CDR2 SASEGT. With 4 bases removed from V and 1 base from J, the gap between germline ends came to 17 bases. The CDR3 extends over 17 amino acids. The CDR3: CASSAHKQGVSNQPQHF. The DNA for the CDR3 is TGTGCCAGCAGTGCCCATAAACAGGGTGTGAGCAATCAGCCCCAGCATTTT.